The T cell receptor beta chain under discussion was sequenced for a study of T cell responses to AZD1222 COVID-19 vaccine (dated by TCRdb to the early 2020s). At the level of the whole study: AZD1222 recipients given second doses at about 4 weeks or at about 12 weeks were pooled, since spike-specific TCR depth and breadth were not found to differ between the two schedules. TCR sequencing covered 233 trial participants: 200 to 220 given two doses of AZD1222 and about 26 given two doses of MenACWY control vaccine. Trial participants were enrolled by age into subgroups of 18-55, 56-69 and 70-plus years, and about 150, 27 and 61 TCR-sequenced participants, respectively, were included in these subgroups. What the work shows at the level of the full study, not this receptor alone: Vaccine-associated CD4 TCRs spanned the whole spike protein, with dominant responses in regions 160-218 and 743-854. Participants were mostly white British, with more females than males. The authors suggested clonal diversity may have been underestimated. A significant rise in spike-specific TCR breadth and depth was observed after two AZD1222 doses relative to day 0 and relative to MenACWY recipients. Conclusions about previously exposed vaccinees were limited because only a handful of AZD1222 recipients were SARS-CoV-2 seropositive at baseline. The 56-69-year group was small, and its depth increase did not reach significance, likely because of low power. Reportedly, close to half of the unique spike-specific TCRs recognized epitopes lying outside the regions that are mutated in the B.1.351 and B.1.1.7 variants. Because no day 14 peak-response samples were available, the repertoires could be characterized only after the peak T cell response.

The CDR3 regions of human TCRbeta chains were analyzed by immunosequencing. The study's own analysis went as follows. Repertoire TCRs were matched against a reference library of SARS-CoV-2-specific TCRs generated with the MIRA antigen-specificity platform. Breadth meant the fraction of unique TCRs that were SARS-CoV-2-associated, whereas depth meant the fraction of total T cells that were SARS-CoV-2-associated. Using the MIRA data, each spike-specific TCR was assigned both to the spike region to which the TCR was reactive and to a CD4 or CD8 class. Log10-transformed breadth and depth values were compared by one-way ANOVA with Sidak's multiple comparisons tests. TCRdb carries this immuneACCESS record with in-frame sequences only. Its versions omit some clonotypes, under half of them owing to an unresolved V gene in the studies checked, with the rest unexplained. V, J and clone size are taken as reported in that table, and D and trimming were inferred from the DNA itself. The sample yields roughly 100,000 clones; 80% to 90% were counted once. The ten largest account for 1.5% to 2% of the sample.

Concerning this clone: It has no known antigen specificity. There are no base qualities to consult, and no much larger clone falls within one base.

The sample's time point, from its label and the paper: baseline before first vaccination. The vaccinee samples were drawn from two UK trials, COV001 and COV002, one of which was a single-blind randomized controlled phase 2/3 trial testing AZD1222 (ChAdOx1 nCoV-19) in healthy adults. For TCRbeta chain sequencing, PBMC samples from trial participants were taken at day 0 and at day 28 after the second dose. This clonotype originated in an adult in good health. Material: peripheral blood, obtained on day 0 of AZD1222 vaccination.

The CDR3 here reads CASSQVSNSYEQYF. The nucleotide sequence is TGTGCCAGCAGCCAAGTCTCCAACTCCTACGAGCAGTACTTC. The chain was built from TRBV3-1 (or the pseudogene TRBV3-2) and TRBJ2-7, with the identity of the D gene unclear. The CDR3 starts with the cysteine, ends with the phenylalanine, and has 14 residues. Only the CDR3 portion is preserved as DNA: 42 bases, with reading frame beginning at the first base. The germline V gene encodes CDR1 LGHDT and CDR2 YNNKEL (reference sequence). The trim is 1 base for V and 0 bases for J, with a gap of 7 bases between the germline ends.